Below, one T cell receptor beta chain is given with its context. The antigen is unknown. This sample is drawn from a study of graft-versus-host responses after intestinal transplantation. Profiling relied on immunoSEQ multiplex PCR, and the TCRdb table lists in-frame clones only, not all of them. The sample has approximately 10,000 clones; nearly 95% are singletons. Whole-study findings and limits: Graft-versus-host to host-versus-graft clonal ratios in allografts were high in patients with graft-donor T cell macrochimerism.

The clonotype was recovered from a human patient who received an intestinal transplant, so some T cells may come from the graft donor. The material sequenced was PBMCs, taken around nine weeks after transplant.

This chain's CDR3 is CASSFIRLVPRDTQYF. The DNA of the CDR3 is TGTGCCAGCAGTTTTATTCGACTAGTCCCCAGAGATACGCAGTATTTT. The gene calls are TRBV28 and TRBJ2-3; tentatively, D is TRBD2 (6 bases). Germline loops: CDR1 MDHEN, CDR2 SYDVKM. V lost 3 bases and J lost 5, with 18 bases in between. This CDR3 region has 16 residues. Variable domain in full (rest from reference TRBV28 and TRBJ2-3): DVKVTQSSRYLVKRTGEKVFLECVQDMDHENMFWYRQDPGLGLRLIYFSYDVKMKEKGDIPEGYSVSREKKERFSLILESASTNQTSMYLCASSFIRLVPRDTQYFGPGTRLTVL.